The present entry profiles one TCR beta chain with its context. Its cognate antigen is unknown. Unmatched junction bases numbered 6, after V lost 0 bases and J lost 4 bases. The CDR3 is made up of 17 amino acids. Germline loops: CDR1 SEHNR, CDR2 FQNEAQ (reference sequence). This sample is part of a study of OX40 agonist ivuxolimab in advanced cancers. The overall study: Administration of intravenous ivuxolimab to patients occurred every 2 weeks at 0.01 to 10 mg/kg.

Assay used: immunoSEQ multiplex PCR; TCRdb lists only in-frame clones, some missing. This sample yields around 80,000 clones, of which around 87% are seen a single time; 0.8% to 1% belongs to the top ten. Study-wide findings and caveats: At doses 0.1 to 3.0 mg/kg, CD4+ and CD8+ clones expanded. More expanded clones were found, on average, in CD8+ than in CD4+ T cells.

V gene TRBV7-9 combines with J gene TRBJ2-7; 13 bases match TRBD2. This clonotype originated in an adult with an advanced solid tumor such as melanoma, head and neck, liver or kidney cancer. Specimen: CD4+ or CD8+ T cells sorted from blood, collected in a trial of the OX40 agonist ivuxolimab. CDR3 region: CASSLAPGTSGAYEQYF. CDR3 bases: TGTGCCAGCAGCTTAGCTCCTGGGACTAGCGGGGCGTACGAGCAGTACTTC.